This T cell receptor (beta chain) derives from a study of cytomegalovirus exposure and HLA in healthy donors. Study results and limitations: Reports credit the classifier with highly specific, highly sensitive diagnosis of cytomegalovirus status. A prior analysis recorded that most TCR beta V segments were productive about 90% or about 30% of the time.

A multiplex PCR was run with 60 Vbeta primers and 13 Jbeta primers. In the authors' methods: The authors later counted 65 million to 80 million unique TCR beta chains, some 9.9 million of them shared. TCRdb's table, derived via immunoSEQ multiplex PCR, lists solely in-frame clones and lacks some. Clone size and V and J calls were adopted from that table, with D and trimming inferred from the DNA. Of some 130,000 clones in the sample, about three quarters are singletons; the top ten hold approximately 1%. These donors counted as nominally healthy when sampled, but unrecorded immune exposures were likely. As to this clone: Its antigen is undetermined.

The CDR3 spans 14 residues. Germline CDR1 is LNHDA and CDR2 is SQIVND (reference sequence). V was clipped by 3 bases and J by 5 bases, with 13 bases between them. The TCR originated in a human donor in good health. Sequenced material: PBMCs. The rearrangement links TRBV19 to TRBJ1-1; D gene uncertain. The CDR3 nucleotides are TGTGCCAGTAGTATTGGAGGAATATCAACTGAAGCTTTCTTT. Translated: CASSIGGISTEAFF.